This T cell receptor (beta chain) was obtained from a study of T-cell reconstitution after alpha-beta-depleted transplantation in children. The germline V gene has CDR1 SNHLY and CDR2 FYNNEI. Trimming cost V 8 bases and J 2 bases; bases outside gene matches: 5. This CDR3 region has 15 residues. Unique molecular identifiers were incorporated into the prepared TCRbeta library. MiXCR, run by TCRdb on the PCR reads, gives a single entry per CDR3 protein. Of about 830,000 distinct CDR3 sequences listed, roughly 15% are singletons. The sequence was obtained from a male patient aged 10-17 years who had a stem cell transplant for acute lymphoblastic leukemia, so the T cells may come from the graft donor. The chain uses TRBV2 and TRBJ2-1; 11 positions match TRBD2. The source was PBMCs, mostly from graft donor cells, collected 360 days after TCRalphabeta/CD19-depleted stem cell transplant. The CDR3 DNA sequence: TGTGCCAGCTTGGGACTAGCGGAAACCTACAATGAGCAGTTCTTC. Amino acid sequence: CASLGLAETYNEQFF.